The 22 T cell receptor beta chains in this list originate from one sample, sequenced in a study of CD8 T cells in Susac syndrome. A quantity of about 0.5 to 1 ug RNA underwent reverse transcription using random hexamers. TCRdb re-called the immunoSEQ multiplex PCR reads with MiXCR, one entry per CDR3 protein. This sample has some 200,000 distinct CDR3 sequences, with about 91% found just once. The sample comprised CD4+ T cells from PBMCs. The receptors originated from a human donor with Susac syndrome.

The V and J genes are TRBV5-4 and TRBJ2-1; D is possibly TRBD1 or TRBD2 (5 bases each). Trimming shortened V by 4 bases and J by 5 bases, and 16 bases separated the two germline ends. Germline V CDR1 and CDR2: SGHNT, YYREEE (reference sequence). The CDR3 extends over 15 amino acids. The CDR3 sequence is CASSTGTALNNEQFF. CDR3 bases: TGTGCCAGCAGCACCGGGACGGCCTTAAACAATGAGCAGTTCTTC.

As for this clonotype: The junction does not match germline at one end; this may be a read error. The chain links TRBV7-7 to TRBJ2-7, with 9 bases lining up with TRBD2. There are 17 residues in the CDR3. CDR1 SSHAT and CDR2 FNYEAQ come from the germline V gene (reference sequence). The CDR3 coding sequence is TGTGCTAGCAGCTTAGATAGGCTAGCGGGAAAAACCTACGAGCAGTACTTC. Its protein is CASSLDRLAGKTYEQYF.

V is TRBV19 and J is TRBJ1-5; D might be TRBD1 (6 bases). This CDR3 is 16 amino acids long. Trimming took off 6 bases at V and 0 bases at J, with 15 bases between the two ends. Germline V gene sequence: CDR1 LNHDA, CDR2 SQIVND (reference sequence). The DNA for the CDR3 is TGTGCCAGTAGGGCGGACAGCTACTATAGCAATCAGCCCCAGCATTTT. It is translated as CASRADSYYSNQPQHF.

V is TRBV12-3 or TRBV12-4 and J is TRBJ2-7, with a weak D call TRBD1 (7 bases). The CDR3 extends over 14 amino acids. V was shortened by 6 bases and J by 7 bases, with 19 bases between the two germline ends. The CDR3 nucleotides read TGTGCCAGCAGCCCGCAGGGGGACTTGAGAGAGCAGTACTTC. It yields the protein CASSPQGDLREQYF.

This rearrangement joins TRBV7-6 to TRBJ2-2; D may be TRBD2 (7 bases). The ends were cut back, 2 bases at V and 2 bases at J, with 12 bases in the middle. The CDR3 covers 16 residues. Per the germline V gene, CDR1 is SGHVS and CDR2 is FNYEAQ. CDR3 in amino acids: CASSLMSGTNTGELFF. The CDR3 bases are TGTGCCAGCAGCTTAATGAGCGGGACAAACACCGGGGAGCTGTTTTTT.

The V gene is TRBV20-1, the J gene TRBJ2-1; unclear D gene. Germline V gene sequence: CDR1 DFQATT, CDR2 SNEGSKA (reference sequence). CDR3 size: 14 residues. V gave up 5 bases and J gave up 2 bases, with 13 bases separating them. The CDR3 here is CSAGRSDAYNEQFF. The CDR3 DNA reads TGCAGTGCTGGGCGCAGTGATGCCTACAATGAGCAGTTCTTC.

The J gene is TRBJ2-7, the V gene TRBV15; D perhaps matches TRBD2 (5 bases). V lost 5 bases and J lost 1, with 18 bases in between. The CDR3 length is 16 residues. Germline CDR1 and CDR2: LNHNV and YYDKDF (reference sequence). Here the CDR3 DNA reads TGTGCCACCAGCCACATGAGCGGAACTACTTCCTACGAGCAGTACTTC. Residues: CATSHMSGTTSYEQYF.

The V call is TRBV27, the J call TRBJ1-2; possible D gene TRBD1, 6 bases. Germline V CDR1 and CDR2: MNHEY, SMNVEV (reference sequence). The V end lost 5 bases, the J end lost 6 bases, and 16 bases lay between the germline ends. The CDR3 covers 14 residues. CDR3 DNA: TGTGCCAGCAGTAGAAACAGGGCTACGGATGGCTACACCTTC. Protein sequence: CASSRNRATDGYTF.

The chain combines TRBV5-4 with TRBJ2-7; 7 positions agree with TRBD2. V dropped 0 bases and J dropped 0; count of bases not matched to a gene: 3. The CDR3 totals 15 residues. The germline V gene has CDR1 SGHNT and CDR2 YYREEE (reference sequence). The CDR3 nucleotides are TGTGCCAGCAGCTTGGGGAGCGGGGACTCCTACGAGCAGTACTTC. Encoded protein: CASSLGSGDSYEQYF.

The genes are TRBV28 and TRBJ2-6; 8 nucleotides agree with TRBD1. V lost 7 bases, J lost 0 bases, and 8 bases stayed unmatched. The CDR3 is 17 residues long. CDR1 MDHEN and CDR2 SYDVKM come from the germline V gene. The CDR3 here is CASNPLGQGSGANVLTF. Here the CDR3 DNA reads TGTGCCAGCAACCCATTAGGACAGGGCTCTGGGGCCAACGTCCTGACTTTC.

This CDR3 is CASSPRDRGVDQPQHF. The CDR3 bases are TGTGCCAGCAGTCCTCGGGACAGGGGGGTAGATCAGCCCCAGCATTTT. The chain carries TRBV28 and TRBJ1-5; 11 bases agree with TRBD1. CDR3 size: 16 residues. Germline V CDR1 and CDR2: MDHEN, SYDVKM. Unmatched junction bases numbered 8, after V lost 5 bases and J lost 5 bases.

The V gene is TRBV27, the J gene TRBJ1-2; D ambiguous. The CDR3 consists of 16 residues. The V gene lost 3 bases and the J gene lost 5 bases, with 19 bases spanning the gap. Germline CDR1 reads MNHEY; CDR2 reads SMNVEV (reference sequence). CDR3 protein: CASSLYGSNGLYGYTF. The DNA for the CDR3 is TGTGCCAGCAGTTTGTACGGGTCGAATGGTCTATATGGCTACACCTTC.

This clonotype was seen a single time. The chain employs TRBV5-6 and TRBJ2-2, with 7 nucleotides matching TRBD1. This CDR3 contains 15 residues. J was trimmed by 4 bases and V by 1 base; bases with no gene match: 4. Germline lookup yields CDR1 SGHDT and CDR2 YYEEEE. CDR3 bases: TGTGCCAGCAGCTTGTTCGACAGGGTCACCGGGGAGCTGTTTTTT. This gives the protein CASSLFDRVTGELFF.

The chain recombines TRBV19 with TRBJ2-6; D possibly corresponds to TRBD1 (5 bases). The CDR3 consists of 17 residues. V lost 9 bases and J 0 bases, leaving 18 bases between the germline ends. Germline V gene lookup returns CDR1 LNHDA and CDR2 SQIVND (reference sequence). The CDR3 region has the DNA TGTGCCAGCCGCCCCTCGGACATAAACTCTGGGGCCAACGTCCTGACTTTC. This codes for CASRPSDINSGANVLTF.

The CDR3 protein is CASSEEVTGELFF. The DNA for the CDR3 is TGTGCCAGCAGTGAGGAGGTTACCGGGGAGCTGTTTTTT. The genes are TRBV2 and TRBJ2-2, with a tentative D call TRBD2 (5 bases). Germline CDR1 is SNHLY and CDR2 is FYNNEI. The CDR3 has 13 residues. The V gene lost 3 bases and the J gene lost 5 bases, with 7 bases spanning the gap.

J is TRBJ1-3 and V is TRBV18; the D gene is possibly TRBD1 (5 bases). V lost 0 bases and J 4 bases, leaving 10 bases between the germline ends. Germline lookup yields CDR1 KGHSH and CDR2 LQKENI. The CDR3 has 15 amino acids. The CDR3 is CASSPPGARGNTIYF. CDR3 sequence (DNA): TGTGCCAGCTCACCACCAGGGGCCCGGGGAAACACCATATATTTT.

This chain links TRBV4-1 with TRBJ1-2; no definite D call. There are 15 residues in the CDR3. V was clipped by 0 bases and J by 0 bases, with 8 bases between them. The germline CDR1 and CDR2 sequences are MGHRA and YSYEKL. In DNA form, the CDR3 reads TGCGCCAGCAGCCAAGAAGTGGGAACTAACTATGGCTACACCTTC. Amino acids: CASSQEVGTNYGYTF.

The chain carries TRBV18 and TRBJ2-1; no definite D call. Germline loops: CDR1 KGHSH, CDR2 LQKENI. This CDR3 spans 12 amino acids. V shed 1 base and J shed 5 bases, with 3 bases lying between them. The CDR3 protein is CASSPQDNEQFF. CDR3 coding DNA: TGTGCCAGCTCACCACAAGACAATGAGCAGTTCTTC.

V gene TRBV6-4 combines with J gene TRBJ2-3, with D unclear. The germline gives CDR1 MRHNA, CDR2 SNTAGT. Trimming cost V 5 bases and J 7 bases, with 13 bases left between them. The CDR3 extends over 13 amino acids. CDR3 DNA: TGTGCCAGCAGTCCCACGGAAGGGAATACGCAGTATTTT. Residues: CASSPTEGNTQYF.

A single count supports this clonotype. The chain joins TRBV12-3 or TRBV12-4 to TRBJ1-4, with D tentatively TRBD1 (5 bases). The V and J ends lost 3 bases and 3 bases respectively, with 11 bases between them. This CDR3 is built from 15 residues. The CDR3: CASSLGTRSNEKLFF. In nucleotides, the CDR3 is TGTGCCAGCAGTTTGGGGACGAGGTCTAATGAAAAACTGTTTTTT.

The chain combines TRBV12-3 or TRBV12-4 with TRBJ2-5, with D perhaps matching TRBD2 (7 bases). V was trimmed by 6 bases and J by 3 bases, leaving 14 bases between them. The CDR3 covers 14 residues. CDR3 DNA: TGTGCCAGCAGGCCGGGGGGCGGGGAAGAGACCCAGTACTTC. It specifies CASRPGGGEETQYF.

V gene TRBV10-2 combines with J gene TRBJ2-1; 9 bases match TRBD2. The J segment lost 6 bases and the V segment lost 1 base, leaving 4 bases of the junction unmatched. This CDR3 has 15 amino acids. Germline V gene data show CDR1 as WSHSY and CDR2 as SAAADI. The CDR3 here is CASSEFEREANEQFF. The CDR3 DNA sequence: TGCGCCAGCAGTGAGTTCGAGCGGGAGGCCAATGAGCAGTTCTTC.